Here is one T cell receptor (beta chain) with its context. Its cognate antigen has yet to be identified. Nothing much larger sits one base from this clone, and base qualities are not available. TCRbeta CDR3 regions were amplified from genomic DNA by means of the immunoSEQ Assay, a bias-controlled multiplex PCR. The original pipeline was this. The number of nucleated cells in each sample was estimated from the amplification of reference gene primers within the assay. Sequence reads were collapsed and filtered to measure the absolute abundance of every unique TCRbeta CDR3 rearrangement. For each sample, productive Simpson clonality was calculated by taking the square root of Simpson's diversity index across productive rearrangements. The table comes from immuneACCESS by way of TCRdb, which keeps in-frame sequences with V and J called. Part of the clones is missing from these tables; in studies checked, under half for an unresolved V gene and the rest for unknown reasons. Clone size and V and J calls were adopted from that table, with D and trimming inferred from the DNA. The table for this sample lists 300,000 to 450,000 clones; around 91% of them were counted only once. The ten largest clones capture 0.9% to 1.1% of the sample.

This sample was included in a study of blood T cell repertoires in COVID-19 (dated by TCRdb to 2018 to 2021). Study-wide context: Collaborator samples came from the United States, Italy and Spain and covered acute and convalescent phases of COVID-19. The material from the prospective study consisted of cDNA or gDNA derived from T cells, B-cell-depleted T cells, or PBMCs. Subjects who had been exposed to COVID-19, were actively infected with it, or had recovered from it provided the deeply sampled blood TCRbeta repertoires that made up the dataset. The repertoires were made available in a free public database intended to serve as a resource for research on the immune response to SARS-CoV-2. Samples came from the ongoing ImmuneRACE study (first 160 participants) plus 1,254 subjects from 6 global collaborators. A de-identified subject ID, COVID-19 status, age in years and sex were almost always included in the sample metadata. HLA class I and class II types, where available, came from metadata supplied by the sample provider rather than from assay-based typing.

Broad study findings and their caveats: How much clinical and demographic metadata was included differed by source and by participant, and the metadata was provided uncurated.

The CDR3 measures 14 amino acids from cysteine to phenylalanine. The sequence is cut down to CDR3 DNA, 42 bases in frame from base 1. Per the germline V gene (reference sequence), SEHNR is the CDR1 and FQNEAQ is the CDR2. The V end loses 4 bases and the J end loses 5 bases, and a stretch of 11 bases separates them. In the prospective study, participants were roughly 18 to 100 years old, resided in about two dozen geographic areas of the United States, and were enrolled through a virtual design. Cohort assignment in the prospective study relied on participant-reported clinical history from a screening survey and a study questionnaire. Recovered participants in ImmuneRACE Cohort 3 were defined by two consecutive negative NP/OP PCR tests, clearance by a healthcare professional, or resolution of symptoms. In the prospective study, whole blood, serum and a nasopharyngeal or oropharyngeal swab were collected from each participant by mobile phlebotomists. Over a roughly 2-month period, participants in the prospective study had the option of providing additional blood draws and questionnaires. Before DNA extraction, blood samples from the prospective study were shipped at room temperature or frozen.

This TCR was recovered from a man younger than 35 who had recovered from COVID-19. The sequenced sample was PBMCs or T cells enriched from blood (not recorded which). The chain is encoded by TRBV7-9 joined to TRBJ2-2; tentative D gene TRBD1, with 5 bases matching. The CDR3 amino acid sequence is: CASSSGRQTGELFF. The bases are TGTGCCAGCAGCTCCGGTCGACAGACCGGGGAGCTGTTTTTT.